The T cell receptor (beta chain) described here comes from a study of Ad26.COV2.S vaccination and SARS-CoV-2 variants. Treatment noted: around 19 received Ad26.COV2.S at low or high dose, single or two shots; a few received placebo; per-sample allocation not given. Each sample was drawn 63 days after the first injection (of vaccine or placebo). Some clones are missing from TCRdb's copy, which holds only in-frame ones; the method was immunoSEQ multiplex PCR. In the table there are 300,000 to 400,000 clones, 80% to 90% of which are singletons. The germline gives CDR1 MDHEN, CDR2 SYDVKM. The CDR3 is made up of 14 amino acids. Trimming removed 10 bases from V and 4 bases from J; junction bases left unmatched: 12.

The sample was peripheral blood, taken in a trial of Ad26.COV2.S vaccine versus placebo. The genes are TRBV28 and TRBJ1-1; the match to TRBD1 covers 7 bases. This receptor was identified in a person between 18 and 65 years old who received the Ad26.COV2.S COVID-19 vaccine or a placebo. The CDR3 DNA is TGTGCCACCCGACTACAGGGGAGGGGCACTGAAGCTTTCTTT. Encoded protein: CATRLQGRGTEAFF.